The 22 T cell receptor beta chains below come from one sample, sequenced in a study of shared clonotypes between healthy human individuals. Naive-designated CD8 cells lacked CD45RO, were positively enriched for CCR7, and omitted terminally differentiated effector memory CD45RA+ cells. Clones were read by immunoSEQ multiplex PCR, and TCRdb kept only the in-frame ones, dropping some. The repertoire holds about 2.1 million clones, just over 90% seen once, with about 1.6% in the top ten. The sample consisted of naive CD8+ T cells from PBMCs. These receptors came from a man in his late teens or twenties in good health. Some clones in this sample may be carry-over from other donors' samples.

J is TRBJ2-7 and V is TRBV27; 9 bases are shared with TRBD1. The V segment lost 5 bases and the J segment 5 bases; nucleotides outside the gene matches: 7. The germline V gene encodes CDR1 MNHEY and CDR2 SMNVEV (reference sequence). CDR3 size: 14 residues. DNA of the CDR3: TGTGCCAGCAGTGCTCGGGACAGGGCCCACGAGCAGTACTTC. Its translation is CASSARDRAHEQYF.

This sequence joins TRBV7-8 and TRBJ2-7; D tentatively fits TRBD1 or TRBD2 (5 bases each). Trimming left V 5 bases short and J 3 bases short, with 17 bases between. The CDR3 runs 15 residues. Germline V gene sequence: CDR1 SGHVS, CDR2 FQNEAQ. CDR3 residues: CASSPGRGSVYEQYF. The CDR3 DNA follows: TGTGCCAGCAGCCCCGGCCGGGGCAGCGTCTACGAGCAGTACTTC.

V gene TRBV7-8 combines with J gene TRBJ1-6, with D possibly matching TRBD1 (6 bases). Germline CDR1 and CDR2: SGHVS and FQNEAQ. V was shortened by 1 base and J by 13 bases, with 23 bases between the two germline ends. This CDR3 has 17 residues. The CDR3 nucleotides are TGTGCCAGCAGCTTAGGGGGGAGGGTGACAGGCCCTCGGCCCCTCCACTTT. Translated, it gives CASSLGGRVTGPRPLHF.

This sequence joins TRBV7-3 and TRBJ2-3; 11 bases line up with TRBD2. The V and J ends lost 6 bases and 2 bases, in that order; junction bases with no gene match: 4. This CDR3 has 15 residues. From germline, CDR1 is SGHTA and CDR2 FQGTGA. CDR3 residues: CASSPTSGTTDTQYF. CDR3 nucleotide sequence: TGTGCCAGCAGTCCGACTAGCGGGACCACAGATACGCAGTATTTT.

The chain joins TRBV11-2 to TRBJ1-1, with a weak D call TRBD1 (6 bases). In germline, CDR1 is SGHAT, CDR2 FQNNGV. The CDR3 totals 16 residues. V gave up 1 base and J gave up 9 bases, with 21 bases separating them. The CDR3 region has the DNA TGTGCCAGCAGCTTAGCCCCTGGGGGCCAAGTTAACAAAGCTTTCTTT. This translates into CASSLAPGGQVNKAFF.

This clone was detected only once. The J gene is TRBJ2-1, the V gene TRBV27; 9 bases align to TRBD1. This CDR3 is 17 amino acids long. CDR1 is MNHEY and CDR2 is SMNVEV in the germline V gene (reference sequence). V trimming: 2 bases; J trimming: 6 bases; junction bases outside the gene matches: 11. CDR3 coding DNA: TGTGCCAGCAGTTTAATTTTTGTGGACAGGGGTCCCAATGAGCAGTTCTTC. This translates into CASSLIFVDRGPNEQFF.

The chain uses TRBV29-1 and TRBJ2-7; weak D call: TRBD1 (5 bases). The length of the CDR3 is 14 residues. V dropped 1 base and J dropped 1 base, with 11 bases sitting between them. Germline CDR1 is SQVTM and CDR2 is ANQGSEA. The CDR3 loop reads CSVEGQGPSYEQYF. As DNA, the CDR3 is TGCAGCGTTGAAGGGCAGGGTCCGTCCTACGAGCAGTACTTC.

In the case of this clone: Other DNA sequences in the sample encode the same CDR3. This chain joins TRBV7-6 and TRBJ1-3, with a weak D call TRBD1 (5 bases). Trimming took off 1 base at V and 1 base at J, with 8 bases between the two ends. The CDR3 is 15 amino acids. Germline lookup yields CDR1 SGHVS and CDR2 FNYEAQ. CDR3 sequence reads: CASSLGAGSGNTIYF. CDR3 DNA: TGTGCCAGCAGCTTAGGGGCAGGGTCTGGAAACACCATATATTTT. Filled out from reference TRBV7-6 and TRBJ1-3, the complete variable domain reads GAGVSQSPRYKVTKRGQDVALRCDPISGHVSLYWYRQALGQGPEFLTYFNYEAQQDKSGLPNDRFSAERPEGSISTLTIQRTEQRDSAMYRCASSLGAGSGNTIYFGEGSWLTVV.

The rearrangement links TRBV5-6 to TRBJ2-5; the D gene is possibly TRBD2 (5 bases). Looked up from germline, CDR1 is SGHDT and CDR2 is YYEEEE. Trimming removed 3 bases from V and 5 bases from J, with 14 bases in between. There are 14 residues in the CDR3. The CDR3 nucleotides read TGTGCCAGCAGCTCGGACCGGACGGGGGAGACCCAGTACTTC. Translating gives CASSSDRTGETQYF.

This sequence joins TRBV6-5 and TRBJ1-2; D ambiguous. The V end lost 6 bases, the J end lost 4 bases, and 12 bases lay between the germline ends. CDR1 is MNHEY and CDR2 is SVGAGI in the germline V gene. The CDR3 is 13 amino acids. The DNA for the CDR3 is TGTGCCAGCAGCCCAGACGGGGTCTATGGCTACACCTTC. It specifies CASSPDGVYGYTF.

V gene TRBV4-2 combines with J gene TRBJ2-5; D not certain. The J call may be incorrect, as the DNA end agrees better with TRBJ2-7. This CDR3 spans 12 amino acids. The germline V gene encodes CDR1 LGHNA and CDR2 YNFKEQ. The CDR3 region is CASSQGSYEQYF. The CDR3 nucleotides are TGTGCCAGCAGCCAAGGGTCCTACGAGCAGTACTTC.

This chain links TRBV7-2 with TRBJ2-2; D possibly corresponds to TRBD1 (6 bases). The germline V and J ends were trimmed by 11 bases and 3 bases, with 13 bases remaining between them. Germline V gene sequence: CDR1 SGHTA, CDR2 FQGNSA. The CDR3 has 13 amino acids. The CDR3 is CAGGQTYTGELFF. CDR3 coding DNA: TGTGCCGGAGGACAGACCTACACCGGGGAGCTGTTTTTT.

J is TRBJ2-1 and V is TRBV2; 12 bases are shared with TRBD2. Germline lookup yields CDR1 SNHLY and CDR2 FYNNEI. This CDR3 comprises 14 residues. With V trimmed by 8 bases and J by 9 bases, 8 bases remained unmatched. The CDR3 coding sequence is TGTGCCAGCGACGGGACTAGCGGGCACGTTGAGCAGTTCTTC. It translates to CASDGTSGHVEQFF.

J is TRBJ1-4 and V is TRBV29-1, with 7 bases matching TRBD1. V shed 8 bases, J shed 4 bases, and the junction held 7 bases outside the gene matches. The germline gives CDR1 SQVTM, CDR2 ANQGSEA. The CDR3 has 13 amino acids. As DNA, the CDR3 is TGCAGCCCCGAGGGGGACAGTAATGAAAAACTGTTTTTT. Translated: CSPEGDSNEKLFF.

This CDR3 is CASSPRVSVAGGPYNEQFF. The DNA of the CDR3 is TGTGCCAGCAGTCCCCGCGTAAGTGTTGCGGGAGGTCCCTACAATGAGCAGTTCTTC. The J gene is TRBJ2-1, the V gene TRBV27; 8 positions agree with TRBD2. This CDR3 has 19 residues. Germline V gives CDR1 MNHEY, CDR2 SMNVEV (reference sequence). J lost 2 bases, V lost 5 bases, and 17 bases had no gene match.

This clone was seen just once. This chain uses TRBV27 with TRBJ2-1; D ambiguous. Germline-derived CDR1 and CDR2 are MNHEY and SMNVEV (reference sequence). Trimming pared 7 bases from V and 7 bases from J, leaving 14 bases between. This CDR3 region has 13 residues. Here the CDR3 reads CASTGPILNEQFF. The CDR3, as DNA: TGTGCCAGCACGGGTCCGATACTGAATGAGCAGTTCTTC.

This chain links TRBV7-9 with TRBJ1-2, with D unclear. The CDR3 consists of 13 residues. Germline CDR1 reads SEHNR; CDR2 reads FQNEAQ (reference sequence). V was clipped by 5 bases and J by 7 bases, with 14 bases between them. DNA of the CDR3: TGTGCCAGCAGCCACCCCACCGACATTGGCTACACCTTC. As protein: CASSHPTDIGYTF.

Details on this clone: A much larger clone differs by one base, so this may be a read error. The V and J genes are TRBV2 and TRBJ2-7; D gene unclear. The CDR3 consists of 11 residues. Germline CDR1 is SNHLY and CDR2 is FYNNEI. V lost 3 bases and J lost 3, with 3 bases in between. For the CDR3, the DNA is TGTGCCAGCAGTGACAACTACGAGCAGTACTTC. Translated: CASSDNYEQYF.

The rearrangement links TRBV10-3 to TRBJ2-5; 12 nucleotides line up with TRBD1. Germline V gives CDR1 ENHRY, CDR2 SYGVKD. This CDR3 has 15 residues. V trimming: 2 bases; J trimming: 5 bases; junction bases outside the gene matches: 3. CDR3 coding DNA: TGTGCCATCAGTGAGGGGACAGGGGGCCGGGAGACCCAGTACTTC. It yields the protein CAISEGTGGRETQYF.

This clone has a single count. The chain uses TRBV12-5 and TRBJ2-2, with D possibly being TRBD1 or TRBD2 (5 bases each). The V gene's germline CDR1 is LGHNT and CDR2 FRNRAP. Between the trimmed V and J ends, which lost 5 bases and 6 bases, there was a span of 10 bases. CDR3 length: 13 amino acids. As DNA, the CDR3 is TGTGCTAGTGGTCGAGGGGTATCCGGGGAGCTGTTTTTT. Encoded protein: CASGRGVSGELFF. The full variable domain, its missing parts supplied by reference TRBV12-5 and TRBJ2-2, is DARVTQTPRHKVTEMGQEVTMRCQPILGHNTVFWYRQTMMQGLELLAYFRNRAPLDDSGMPKDRFSAEMPDATLATLKIQPSEPRDSAVYFCASGRGVSGELFFGEGSRLTVL.

A note on this clone: Additional DNA sequences in this sample encode the identical CDR3. The rearrangement uses TRBV7-9 and TRBJ2-7, with a weak D call TRBD1 (6 bases). Trimming left V 5 bases short and J 3 bases short, with 14 bases between. CDR1 is SEHNR, CDR2 FQNEAQ, per germline (reference sequence). The CDR3 has 14 amino acids. This chain's CDR3 is CASSPTGSSYEQYF. The CDR3 region has the DNA TGTGCCAGCAGCCCGACAGGCTCAAGCTACGAGCAGTACTTC.

In regard to this clone: The identical CDR3 is also encoded by other nucleotide sequences in the sample. The chain links TRBV27 to TRBJ2-1, with TRBD2 identical over 13 bases. Trimming cost V 5 bases and J 5 bases; bases outside gene matches: 3. Per the germline V gene, CDR1 is MNHEY and CDR2 is SMNVEV (reference sequence). There are 15 residues in the CDR3. CDR3 sequence reads: CASSLGTSGDNEQFF. DNA of the CDR3: TGTGCCAGCAGTCTAGGGACTAGCGGGGACAATGAGCAGTTCTTC.